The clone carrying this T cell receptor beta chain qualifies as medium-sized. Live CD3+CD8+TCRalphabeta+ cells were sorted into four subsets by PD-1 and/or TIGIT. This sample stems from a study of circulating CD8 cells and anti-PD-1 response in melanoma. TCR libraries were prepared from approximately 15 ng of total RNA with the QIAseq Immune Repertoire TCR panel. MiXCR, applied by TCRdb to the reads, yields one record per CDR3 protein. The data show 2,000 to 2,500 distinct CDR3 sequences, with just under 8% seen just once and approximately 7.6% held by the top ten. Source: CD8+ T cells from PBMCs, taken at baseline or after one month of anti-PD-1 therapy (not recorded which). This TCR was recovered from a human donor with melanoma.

For the CDR3, the DNA is TGTGCCAGCAGTTACGACTTAGCGGGTCCGGGGAATGAGCAGTTCTTC. Amino acids: CASSYDLAGPGNEQFF. The chain is built from TRBV6-5 and TRBJ2-1, with 7 bases that match TRBD2. CDR1 and CDR2 (germline): MNHEY, SVGAGI. The CDR3 has 16 amino acids. J lost 7 bases, V lost 2 bases, and 11 bases had no gene match.